This T cell receptor (beta chain) was observed in a study of PD-1 blockade in classical Hodgkin lymphoma. About the study: Each patient was given nivolumab 3 mg/kg through a vein every 2 weeks.

The junction had 9 bases not matched to a gene; V was cut back by 6 bases and J by 4 bases. This CDR3 region has 15 residues. The germline gives CDR1 SGHVS, CDR2 FNYEAQ. The table came from immunoSEQ multiplex PCR; TCRdb's copy has only in-frame clones and leaves some out. Here the sample spans about 43,000 clones, 65% to 85% being singletons. All patients experienced relapse after autologous stem cell transplantation, and brentuximab vedotin exposure was variable. The chain recombines TRBV7-6 with TRBJ1-1, with 9 nucleotides matching TRBD1. The TCR sequence derives from a human donor with classical Hodgkin lymphoma. Sequenced here: peripheral blood mononuclear cells (PBMCs), sampled before the second cycle of nivolumab. CDR3 loop: CASSLGTGLSTEAFF. CDR3 DNA: TGTGCCAGCAGTCTCGGGACAGGGTTGAGCACTGAAGCTTTCTTT.